Following are 24 T cell receptor beta chains from one sample sequenced in a study of T cells in localized non-small cell lung cancer. The method was immunoSEQ multiplex PCR; TCRdb's version includes in-frame clones alone and lacks a portion of them. This repertoire shows 30,000 to 45,000 clones, over 75% found once; its top ten account for roughly 2.6%. Sequenced material: peripheral blood, taken before any cancer treatment. The origin of the receptors is a woman aged 40 to 75 with stage I lung adenocarcinoma.

This clone was picked up a small number of times. The gene calls are TRBV7-8 and TRBJ1-1; D remains ambiguous. Trimming removed 5 bases at V and 1 base at J, with 14 bases between. CDR1 is SGHVS, CDR2 FQNEAQ, per germline. The CDR3 is 15 amino acids. The CDR3: CASSGNPHGNTEAFF. CDR3 nucleotide sequence: TGTGCCAGCAGCGGAAACCCACATGGGAACACTGAAGCTTTCTTT. Together with reference TRBV7-8 and TRBJ1-1, the CDR3 gives the full variable domain: GAGVSQSPRYKVAKRGQDVALRCDPISGHVSLFWYQQALGQGPEFLTYFQNEAQLDKSGLPSDRFFAERPEGSVSTLKIQRTQQEDSAVYLCASSGNPHGNTEAFFGQGTRLTVV.

The chain combines TRBV28 with TRBJ1-5; the match to TRBD1 covers 7 bases. The CDR3 covers 16 residues. After removal of 7 bases from V and 2 bases from J, the junction contained 11 bases not matched to a gene. The germline V gene encodes CDR1 MDHEN and CDR2 SYDVKM. CDR3 loop: CASTSRTGGGNQPQHF. CDR3 DNA: TGTGCCAGCACCTCTCGGACAGGAGGGGGCAATCAGCCCCAGCATTTT.

This chain joins TRBV5-1 and TRBJ2-1; no clear D. The CDR3 consists of 13 residues. CDR1 SGHRS and CDR2 YFSETQ come from the germline V gene. V was pared by 0 bases and J by 6 bases, with 7 bases between. The CDR3 protein is CASSLGYTNEQFF. DNA of the CDR3: TGCGCCAGCAGCTTGGGTTATACCAATGAGCAGTTCTTC.

The chain recombines TRBV4-2 with TRBJ2-2; no reliable D call. The CDR3 extends over 16 amino acids. Trimming cost V 0 bases and J 0 bases, with 8 bases left between them. Germline V gene lookup returns CDR1 LGHNA and CDR2 YNFKEQ. The CDR3 loop is CASSQEGQANTGELFF. As DNA, the CDR3 is TGTGCCAGCAGCCAAGAAGGCCAAGCGAACACCGGGGAGCTGTTTTTT.

This sequence joins TRBV7-2 and TRBJ2-7; D is possibly TRBD2 (5 bases). Germline CDR1 is SGHTA and CDR2 is FQGNSA. The CDR3 totals 14 residues. Trimming took off 5 bases at V and 7 bases at J, with 18 bases between the two ends. The CDR3 coding sequence is TGTGCCAGCAGCCCCTCGTCTAGCCTGAGGGAGCAGTACTTC. This sequence encodes CASSPSSSLREQYF.

V usage is TRBV7-2 and J usage is TRBJ2-7, with D perhaps matching TRBD2 (5 bases). V was shortened by 1 base and J by 2 bases, with 9 bases between the two germline ends. CDR1 is SGHTA and CDR2 is FQGNSA in the germline V gene. The CDR3 totals 14 residues. The CDR3 loop reads CASSLGGSPYEQYF. The DNA for the CDR3 is TGTGCCAGCAGCTTAGGAGGGTCTCCCTACGAGCAGTACTTC. The variable domain in full, with the rest retrieved from reference TRBV7-2 and TRBJ2-7, is GAGVSQSPSNKVTEKGKDVELRCDPISGHTALYWYRQSLGQGLEFLIYFQGNSAPDKSGLPSDRFSAERTGGSVSTLTIQRTQQEDSAVYLCASSLGGSPYEQYFGPGTRLTVT.

This clone has more than one count but fewer than ten. J is TRBJ1-5 and V is TRBV28; D perhaps matches TRBD1 (5 bases). V was pared by 5 bases and J by 11 bases, with 16 bases between. The germline V gene encodes CDR1 MDHEN and CDR2 SYDVKM. The CDR3 is 13 amino acids. In nucleotides, the CDR3 is TGTGCCAGCAGTCTCGGGACTCCTTGGTCCCAGCATTTT. It encodes CASSLGTPWSQHF. Using reference TRBV28 and TRBJ1-5 for the parts outside the CDR3, the full variable domain is DVKVTQSSRYLVKRTGEKVFLECVQDMDHENMFWYRQDPGLGLRLIYFSYDVKMKEKGDIPEGYSVSREKKERFSLILESASTNQTSMYLCASSLGTPWSQHFGDGTRLSIL.

This chain joins TRBV5-5 and TRBJ2-3, with D possibly TRBD2 on 6 matching bases. CDR1 and CDR2 from the germline V gene are SGHKS and YYEKEE (reference sequence). V lost 1 base, J lost 6 bases, and 15 bases lay in between. This CDR3 is 15 amino acids long. This CDR3 reads CASSLLRAGTDTQYF. The DNA for the CDR3 is TGTGCCAGCAGCTTGTTACGAGCGGGTACCGATACGCAGTATTTT.

The chain is built from TRBV2 and TRBJ2-1; no firm D call. The CDR3 has 14 amino acids. V was trimmed by 6 bases and J by 2 bases, leaving 11 bases between them. Germline V gene lookup returns CDR1 SNHLY and CDR2 FYNNEI. The CDR3 region is CASRAISTYNEQFF. CDR3 in DNA: TGTGCCAGCAGGGCAATTTCCACCTACAATGAGCAGTTCTTC. The full variable domain, rest sourced from reference TRBV2 and TRBJ2-1, is EPEVTQTPSHQVTQMGQEVILRCVPISNHLYFYWYRQILGQKVEFLVSFYNNEISEKSEIFDDQFSVERPDGSNFTLKIRSTKLEDSAMYFCASRAISTYNEQFFGPGTRLTVL.

The rearrangement links TRBV30 to TRBJ2-7; D is undetermined. The germline gives CDR1 GTSNPN, CDR2 SVGIG (reference sequence). The CDR3 contains 11 residues. The ends were cut back, 3 bases at V and 7 bases at J, with 10 bases in the middle. The CDR3 nucleotides read TGTGCCTGGAGCTTATCACGGGAGCAGTACTTC. Translation gives CAWSLSREQYF.

The chain joins TRBV7-9 to TRBJ1-4, with a possible D match to TRBD1 (5 bases). Germline assignment: CDR1 SEHNR and CDR2 FQNEAQ (reference sequence). CDR3 length: 13 amino acids. The V and J ends lost 5 bases and 6 bases respectively, with 10 bases between them. This CDR3 reads CASSRGADEKLFF. The CDR3 nucleotides are TGTGCCAGCAGCCGCGGGGCGGATGAAAAACTGTTTTTT.

This clone is a singleton in its sample. This chain uses TRBV6-5 with TRBJ2-7; unclear D gene. Germline CDR1 is MNHEY and CDR2 is SVGAGI. The CDR3 contains 14 residues. The V end lost 6 bases, the J end lost 4 bases, and 16 bases lay between the germline ends. The CDR3 nucleotides read TGTGCCAGCAGACCCGGACGGATAGCATACGAGCAGTACTTC. Its protein is CASRPGRIAYEQYF.

The chain carries TRBV18 and TRBJ1-4, with 7 positions matching TRBD1. The CDR3 spans 15 residues. With V trimmed by 5 bases and J by 5 bases, 8 bases remained unmatched. In germline, CDR1 is KGHSH, CDR2 LQKENI. In DNA, the CDR3 is TGTGCCAGCTCAAGCTTGACAGGGAGAAATGAAAAACTGTTTTTT. Translated: CASSSLTGRNEKLFF.

This chain joins TRBV7-2 and TRBJ2-5; 11 bases align to TRBD2. Unmatched junction bases numbered 15, after V lost 5 bases and J lost 1 base. The CDR3 is 19 amino acids. Per germline, CDR1 SGHTA and CDR2 FQGNSA. The CDR3 nucleotides are TGTGCCAGCAGCCCCCGGTCCGGACTAGCGGGCCCCGTCCAAGAGACCCAGTACTTC. It encodes CASSPRSGLAGPVQETQYF. The variable domain in full, with the rest retrieved from reference TRBV7-2 and TRBJ2-5, is GAGVSQSPSNKVTEKGKDVELRCDPISGHTALYWYRQSLGQGLEFLIYFQGNSAPDKSGLPSDRFSAERTGGSVSTLTIQRTQQEDSAVYLCASSPRSGLAGPVQETQYFGPGTRLLVL.

The rearrangement uses TRBV5-4 and TRBJ1-2; no definite D call. The V gene's germline CDR1 is SGHNT and CDR2 YYREEE (reference sequence). Trimming shortened V by 3 bases and J by 3 bases, and 9 bases separated the two germline ends. This CDR3 comprises 13 residues. CDR3 loop: CASSSRVDYGYTF. In nucleotides, the CDR3 is TGTGCCAGCAGCTCGCGGGTTGACTATGGCTACACCTTC.

The gene calls are TRBV6-5 and TRBJ1-3; 7 bases match TRBD1. The CDR3 is made up of 15 amino acids. Trimming at V came to 0 bases and at J to 4 bases, leaving 3 bases not matched to a gene. Germline-derived CDR1 and CDR2 are MNHEY and SVGAGI. CDR3 residues: CASSYSTGSGNTIYF. The CDR3 DNA follows: TGTGCCAGCAGTTACTCGACAGGGTCAGGAAACACCATATATTTT.

Concerning this clone: The identical CDR3 is also encoded by other nucleotide sequences in the sample. The V call is TRBV11-3, the J call TRBJ2-2; D perhaps matches TRBD1 (6 bases). Trimming removed 2 bases from V and 2 bases from J, with 12 bases in between. The CDR3 contains 16 residues. The germline gives CDR1 SGHNT, CDR2 YENEEA. The CDR3 region is CASSLSRGTNTGELFF. The CDR3 nucleotides read TGTGCCAGCAGCTTAAGCAGGGGTACAAACACCGGGGAGCTGTTTTTT.

This clone showed up just once. The rearrangement links TRBV12-5 to TRBJ2-5, with D uncertain. Trimming removed 5 bases from V and 3 bases from J, with 10 bases in between. The CDR3 extends over 13 amino acids. From germline, CDR1 is LGHNT and CDR2 FRNRAP. The CDR3 is CASGVGREETQYF. CDR3 nucleotide sequence: TGTGCTAGTGGTGTAGGAAGGGAAGAGACCCAGTACTTC.

This chain joins TRBV5-1 and TRBJ1-4, with D possibly TRBD1 on 6 matching bases. Germline CDR1 SGHRS, CDR2 YFSETQ. The CDR3 loop spans 16 amino acids. The V end was cut by 0 bases, the J end by 1 base, with 10 bases between. CDR3 sequence (DNA): TGCGCCAGCAGCTTGGCGGGGGGCCAAACTAATGAAAAACTGTTTTTT. Translated, it gives CASSLAGGQTNEKLFF. Supplemented by reference TRBV5-1 and TRBJ1-4, the full variable domain reads KAGVTQTPRYLIKTRGQQVTLSCSPISGHRSVSWYQQTPGQGLQFLFEYFSETQRNKGNFPGRFSGRQFSNSRSEMNVSTLELGDSALYLCASSLAGGQTNEKLFFGSGTQLSVL.

This clone has only a few counts. The J gene is TRBJ1-2, the V gene TRBV21-1. TRBV21-1 is a listed pseudogene. This CDR3 spans 14 amino acids. CDR3 DNA: TGTGCCAGCAGCGTTCAATTCCGTGAGCGGGGCTACACCTTC. Encoded protein: CASSVQFRERGYTF.

This clone has just a few counts. This chain connects TRBV11-2 to TRBJ2-1; D remains ambiguous. V lost 4 bases and J lost 4, with 23 bases in between. Germline-derived CDR1 and CDR2 are SGHAT and FQNNGV. The CDR3 runs 18 residues. For the CDR3, the DNA is TGTGCCAGCAGCTCATTCTTTGGTCCTAGATCTCCGTACAATGAGCAGTTCTTC. Translation gives CASSSFFGPRSPYNEQFF.

The V gene is TRBV20-1, the J gene TRBJ1-1, with D hard to call. Germline V gene sequence: CDR1 DFQATT, CDR2 SNEGSKA (reference sequence). The CDR3 has 11 amino acids. The V gene lost 6 bases and the J gene lost 1 base, with 6 bases spanning the gap. The CDR3 is CSAPGNTEAFF. The CDR3 DNA reads as TGCAGTGCCCCAGGGAACACTGAAGCTTTCTTT.

V and J are TRBV7-9 and TRBJ2-5; D is unclear. The J call may be mistaken, given a closer DNA end match to TRBJ2-7. The CDR3 is made up of 12 amino acids. Per the germline V gene, CDR1 is SEHNR and CDR2 is FQNEAQ (reference sequence). The CDR3 DNA follows: TGTGCCAGCAGCCCTCAGTTCGGCGAGCAGTACTTC. It specifies CASSPQFGEQYF.

The chain joins TRBV6-1 to TRBJ2-7; 10 positions match TRBD2. The V segment lost 8 bases and the J segment 0 bases; nucleotides outside the gene matches: 4. Germline CDR1 is MNHNS and CDR2 is SASEGT. The CDR3 is 14 residues long. The CDR3 reads CASLTSGFSYEQYF. CDR3 in DNA: TGTGCCAGCCTGACTAGCGGGTTCTCCTACGAGCAGTACTTC.